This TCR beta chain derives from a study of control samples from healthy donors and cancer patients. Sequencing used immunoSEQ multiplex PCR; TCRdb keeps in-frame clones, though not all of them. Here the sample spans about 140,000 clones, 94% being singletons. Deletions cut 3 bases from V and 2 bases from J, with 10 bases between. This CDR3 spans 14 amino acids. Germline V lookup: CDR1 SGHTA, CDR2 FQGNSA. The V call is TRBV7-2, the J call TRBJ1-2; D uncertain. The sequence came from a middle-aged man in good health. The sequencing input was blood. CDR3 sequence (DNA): TGTGCCAGCAGCTTTGGAGGAGCCAACTATGGCTACACCTTC. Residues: CASSFGGANYGYTF.